Following are 21 T cell receptor beta chains from one sample sequenced in a study of cytomegalovirus exposure and HLA in healthy donors. The PCR employed 60 Vbeta primers together with 13 Jbeta primers. Only in-frame clones appear in the TCRdb table, and some are missing; sequencing was by immunoSEQ multiplex PCR. Found here are fewer than 150,000 clones, about 85% of them singletons; the top ten hold 6.7%. The sequenced sample consisted of PBMCs. The receptors here all came from a woman under 40 in good health and CMV-seropositive.

The V call is TRBV5-1, the J call TRBJ1-1, with a weak D call TRBD1 (6 bases). This CDR3 comprises 14 residues. Germline-derived CDR1 and CDR2 are SGHRS and YFSETQ. V lost 4 bases to trimming and J lost 4 bases, with 14 bases between them. The CDR3 loop is CASSPGHALTEAFF. CDR3 bases: TGCGCCAGCAGCCCGGGACATGCCCTCACTGAAGCTTTCTTT.

The rearrangement uses TRBV5-1 and TRBJ2-5, with D possibly TRBD1 on 5 matching bases. The J call is uncertain, as TRBJ2-7 better fits the DNA end. The CDR3 extends over 17 amino acids. Germline V gene data show CDR1 as SGHRS and CDR2 as YFSETQ. The CDR3: CASMVEAGQANSYEQYF. CDR3 DNA sequence: TGCGCCAGCATGGTCGAGGCAGGGCAAGCCAATTCCTACGAGCAGTACTTC.

The sample holds a few counts of this clone. This CDR3 reads CASSLGGADTQYF. The DNA of the CDR3 is TGTGCCAGCAGCCTAGGGGGCGCGGATACGCAGTATTTT. The chain recombines TRBV11-1 with TRBJ2-3; TRBD1 matches 7 bases. CDR1 is SGHAT, CDR2 FQDESV, per germline (reference sequence). V shed 5 bases and J 6 bases; nucleotides not matched to a gene: 5. The CDR3 length is 13 residues.

V is TRBV20-1 and J is TRBJ2-3, with D unclear. CDR3 size: 11 residues. Germline assignment: CDR1 DFQATT and CDR2 SNEGSKA (reference sequence). V lost 5 bases and J lost 5, with 8 bases in between. The CDR3 sequence is CSAGPGDTQYF. As DNA, the CDR3 is TGCAGTGCTGGCCCTGGAGATACGCAGTATTTT.

The chain joins TRBV5-6 to TRBJ2-7; 7 bases line up with TRBD2. Trimming cost V 1 base and J 4 bases; bases outside gene matches: 8. Germline CDR1 and CDR2: SGHDT and YYEEEE. CDR3 length: 15 residues. CDR3 in amino acids: CASSLNGWRGYEQYF. The CDR3 DNA is TGTGCCAGCAGCTTGAACGGGTGGCGGGGGTACGAGCAGTACTTC.

The chain employs TRBV2 and TRBJ2-7, with a tentative D call TRBD2 (6 bases). There are 13 residues in the CDR3. Germline CDR1 and CDR2: SNHLY and FYNNEI. V was cut by 8 bases and J by 6 bases, with 17 bases left in between. DNA of the CDR3: TGTGCCAGCGCCCCCCTCGGCGGGACCGAGCAGTACTTC. Translating it yields CASAPLGGTEQYF.

The chain couples TRBV4-1 to TRBJ2-3; TRBD2 aligns across 14 bases. V lost 0 bases and J lost 7; bases outside the gene matches: 12. The CDR3 has 19 residues. Germline V lookup: CDR1 MGHRA, CDR2 YSYEKL. The CDR3 nucleotides read TGCGCCAGCAGCCAAGAGGACAGCCGACTAGCGGGAGGGCTGAATACGCAGTATTTT. Translating it yields CASSQEDSRLAGGLNTQYF.

A word on this clone: One end of the junction does not line up with germline, which may come from a read error. V gene TRBV7-9 combines with J gene TRBJ1-1; no clear D gene. The CDR3 spans 13 residues. The germline CDR1 and CDR2 sequences are SEHNR and FQNEAQ (reference sequence). In DNA form, the CDR3 reads TGTTCCAGCAGTGCCCAGGTGAACACTGAAGCTTTCTTT. It specifies CSSSAQVNTEAFF. Full variable domain (remainder filled in from reference TRBV7-9 and TRBJ1-1): DTGVSQNPRHKITKRGQNVTFRCDPISEHNRLYWYRQTLGQGPEFLTYFQNEAQLEKSRLLSDRFSAERPKGSFSTLEIQRTEQGDSAMYLCSSSAQVNTEAFFGQGTRLTVV.

This clone was detected only once. The chain has TRBV10-3 and TRBJ2-5, with TRBD2 matching 9 bases. The germline CDR1 and CDR2 sequences are ENHRY and SYGVKD. The ends lost 5 bases at V and 5 bases at J; junction bases unmatched: 0. This CDR3 contains 12 residues. The CDR3 here is CAISSGGETQYF. The CDR3 DNA is TGTGCCATCAGTAGCGGGGGGGAGACCCAGTACTTC.

This clone was seen just once. The chain couples TRBV18 to TRBJ2-5; D is perhaps TRBD2 (5 bases). In germline, CDR1 is KGHSH, CDR2 LQKENI. The CDR3 consists of 14 residues. V shed 7 bases and J shed 5 bases, with 17 bases lying between them. CDR3 loop: CASFPTAGGETQYF. The CDR3 DNA is TGTGCCAGCTTCCCGACGGCGGGCGGGGAGACCCAGTACTTC.

To note about this clone: Other DNA sequences within the sample encode an identical CDR3. V usage is TRBV11-3 and J usage is TRBJ2-7; 8 positions match TRBD1. The V gene's germline CDR1 is SGHNT and CDR2 YENEEA. The V segment lost 5 bases and the J segment 7 bases; nucleotides outside the gene matches: 7. This CDR3 spans 13 amino acids. DNA of the CDR3: TGTGCCAGCAGCCTGGGGACAGGTGGGGAGCAGTACTTC. Amino acid sequence: CASSLGTGGEQYF.

V gene TRBV5-4 combines with J gene TRBJ2-4; 10 bases align to TRBD2. This CDR3 spans 18 amino acids. The germline V gene encodes CDR1 SGHNT and CDR2 YYREEE (reference sequence). V dropped 2 bases and J dropped 0; count of bases not matched to a gene: 8. CDR3 bases: TGTGCCAGCAGCTTCACACTAGCGGGGAGTGTAGCCAAAAACATTCAGTACTTC. This sequence encodes CASSFTLAGSVAKNIQYF.

The J gene is TRBJ1-5, the V gene TRBV6-5; 9 bases map to TRBD1. With V trimmed by 6 bases and J by 5 bases, 5 bases remained unmatched. Germline V CDR1 and CDR2: MNHEY, SVGAGI. The CDR3 covers 14 residues. CDR3 nucleotide sequence: TGTGCCAGCAGCCAGGACAGGGGTCATCAGCCCCAGCATTTT. Protein: CASSQDRGHQPQHF.

The chain carries TRBV7-3 and TRBJ2-1, with 8 bases matching TRBD2. The CDR3 extends over 14 amino acids. With V trimmed by 3 bases and J by 7 bases, 5 bases remained unmatched. Germline V gives CDR1 SGHTA, CDR2 FQGTGA. CDR3 in amino acids: CASSFPGGRNEQFF. CDR3 DNA sequence: TGTGCCAGCAGCTTCCCGGGCGGGAGGAATGAGCAGTTCTTC.

The chain couples TRBV19 to TRBJ1-5; weak D call: TRBD1 (5 bases). The CDR3 runs 15 residues. Between the trimmed V and J ends, which lost 7 bases and 5 bases, there was a span of 18 bases. The V gene's germline CDR1 is LNHDA and CDR2 SQIVND (reference sequence). DNA of the CDR3: TGTGCCAGTACCCTAGGGCAGGGCTTTGATCAGCCCCAGCATTTT. Its protein is CASTLGQGFDQPQHF.

The chain couples TRBV18 to TRBJ2-7; TRBD2 matches at 13 bases. Per the germline V gene, CDR1 is KGHSH and CDR2 is LQKENI. The ends lost 2 bases at V and 4 bases at J; junction bases unmatched: 5. There are 16 residues in the CDR3. The CDR3 reads CASSPSRLAGGYEQYF. In DNA, the CDR3 is TGTGCCAGCTCACCATCCCGACTAGCGGGAGGATACGAGCAGTACTTC.

V usage is TRBV11-2 and J usage is TRBJ2-5; the D gene is possibly TRBD2 (7 bases). Per germline, CDR1 SGHAT and CDR2 FQNNGV. The CDR3 contains 16 residues. V was clipped by 1 base and J by 2 bases, with 14 bases between them. The CDR3 bases are TGTGCCAGCAGCTTAGTGGGGGGGCTCTTTCAAGAGACCCAGTACTTC. Amino acids: CASSLVGGLFQETQYF.

This chain connects TRBV10-3 to TRBJ2-5; TRBD1 matches at 8 bases. The CDR3 is 14 amino acids. Germline-derived CDR1 and CDR2 are ENHRY and SYGVKD. J lost 7 bases, V lost 5 bases, and 9 bases had no gene match. CDR3 in amino acids: CAISQGAQGTTQYF. The CDR3 coding sequence is TGTGCCATCAGTCAGGGGGCTCAGGGGACGACCCAGTACTTC.

The chain uses TRBV5-1 and TRBJ2-1; tentatively, D is TRBD1 (6 bases). The CDR3 runs to 13 residues. The V end was cut by 0 bases, the J end by 7 bases, with 8 bases between. In germline, CDR1 is SGHRS, CDR2 YFSETQ. Here the CDR3 reads CASSLEGTNEQFF. The CDR3 DNA reads as TGCGCCAGCAGCTTGGAGGGGACAAATGAGCAGTTCTTC.

The chain recombines TRBV4-2 with TRBJ2-7, with D unresolved. Germline CDR1 is LGHNA and CDR2 is YNFKEQ. The CDR3 runs to 12 residues. The V end lost 3 bases, the J end lost 5 bases, and 8 bases lay between the germline ends. CDR3 DNA: TGTGCCAGCAGCCATCCTGGGCACGAGCAGTACTTC. Residues: CASSHPGHEQYF.

The rearrangement joins TRBV5-1 to TRBJ1-5; 9 positions match TRBD1. The V gene's germline CDR1 is SGHRS and CDR2 YFSETQ. V lost 4 bases and J lost 6; bases outside the gene matches: 8. This CDR3 region has 15 residues. The CDR3 region has the DNA TGCGCCAGCAGCCCCGGACAGGGGAGGAGTCAGCCCCAGCATTTT. As protein: CASSPGQGRSQPQHF.